These T cell receptor beta chains were read from a single sample in a study of blood T cell repertoires in COVID-19. The assay was immunoSEQ multiplex PCR, and TCRdb's table has in-frame clones only and misses some. The sample comprises some 110,000 clones, 86% of which are singletons, and about 8% rests with the top ten. Material for sequencing was peripheral blood. The receptors here all came from a man in his 70s who had recovered from COVID-19. CDR3s include the opening cysteine and the closing phenylalanine or tryptophan. A D gene is named only where the DNA matches it firmly. A clone size is listed for some rows: how often the clone was seen (once, few, many), or a class if it is expanded.

size,J,V,D,DNA,CDR3
-,TRBJ1-6,TRBV18,-,TGTGCCAGCTCACGCAGCTCCTATAATTCACCCCTCCACTTT,CASSRSSYNSPLHF
-,TRBJ2-4,TRBV5-1,-,TGCGCCAGCAGCCTGGGACAACAAAACATTCAGTACTTC,CASSLGQQNIQYF
once,TRBJ1-2,TRBV4-3,-,TGCGCCAGCAGCCAAGAGCTAGTGTTTTACCAGATTAACTATGGCTACACCTTC,CASSQELVFYQINYGYTF
-,TRBJ2-1,TRBV5-1,-,TGCGCCAGCAGCCCAGGACAGTACAATGAGCAGTTCTTC,CASSPGQYNEQFF
-,TRBJ1-1,TRBV4-2,-,TGTGCCAGCAGCCAAGATGAGGTGGGTTCTGAAGCTTTCTTT,CASSQDEVGSEAFF
-,TRBJ2-7,TRBV7-9,-,TGTGCCAGCAGCTTAGACGGCTGGAGCTCCTACGAGCAGTACTTC,CASSLDGWSSYEQYF
-,TRBJ2-7,TRBV5-4,TRBD2,TGTGCCAGCAGACTGGGACTAGCGGAGTACGAGCAGTACTTC,CASRLGLAEYEQYF
-,TRBJ2-1,TRBV9,-,TGTGCCAGCAGCGAAACGGGGACACCCTACAATGAGCAGTTCTTC,CASSETGTPYNEQFF
-,TRBJ1-1,TRBV15,TRBD1,TGTGCCACCAGCAGCCGACAGGGGTCGGATGAAGCTTTCTTT,CATSSRQGSDEAFF
-,TRBJ2-5,TRBV5-1,TRBD2,TGCGCCAGCAGCGGGACTAGCGGAGAGGAAGAGACCCAGTACTTC,CASSGTSGEEETQYF
once,TRBJ1-5,TRBV5-1,-,TGCGCCAGCAGCCCTGATCATGGCAGCAATCAGCCCCAGCATTTT,CASSPDHGSNQPQHF
-,TRBJ2-3,TRBV12-2,-,TGTGCAAGTCGCCGGGACATGATGTCAGATACGCAGTATTTT,CASRRDMMSDTQYF
-,TRBJ2-5,TRBV21-1,-,TGTGCCAGCAGCAAAGAGAGGGAGAACAGTCTCCACCGACAAGAGACCCAGTACTTC,CASSKERENSLHRQETQYF
-,TRBJ1-6,TRBV28,TRBD1,TGTGCCAGCAGTCGAGGGGGCGCGGGATATAATTCACCCCTCCACTTT,CASSRGGAGYNSPLHF
-,TRBJ2-1,TRBV11-3,TRBD2,TGTGCCAGCAGCTTGGGGGGGAGCCCCTACAATGAGCAGTTCTTC,CASSLGGSPYNEQFF
many,TRBJ2-1,TRBV5-1,TRBD2,TGCGCCAGCGTAAGGGGGGGCCTTCGGTTGCGGGAGGGTCAGAATGAGCAGTTCTTC,CASVRGGLRLREGQNEQFF
-,TRBJ2-1,TRBV5-4,-,TGTGCCAGCAGCTTGTTTGGCGTCTCGAGGTACAATGAGCAGTTCTTC,CASSLFGVSRYNEQFF
-,TRBJ2-5,TRBV10-3,-,TGTGCCATCAGTGACCCAATGGCGGGGAGCCAAGAGACCCAGTACTTC,CAISDPMAGSQETQYF
few,TRBJ2-1,TRBV6-2/TRBV6-3,-,TGTGCCAGCAGTTTGACAGGTTACTCCTACAATGAGCAGTTCTTC,CASSLTGYSYNEQFF
-,TRBJ2-5,TRBV24-1,TRBD2,TGTGCCACCAGTGATGCCCTGGGACTAGGAGAGACCCAGTACTTC,CATSDALGLGETQYF
-,TRBJ2-3,TRBV5-1,-,TGCGCCAGCAGGAGTGGTGAAGATACGCAGTATTTT,CASRSGEDTQYF
-,TRBJ2-3,TRBV7-9,TRBD2,TGTGCCAGCAGCTTACGTGGGACTAGCGGGAGCACAGATACGCAGTATTTT,CASSLRGTSGSTDTQYF
-,TRBJ1-2,TRBV9,TRBD1,TGTGCCAGCAGCGTAGCAGGGACAGGGAACTATGGCTACACCTTC,CASSVAGTGNYGYTF
-,TRBJ2-5,TRBV10-1,TRBD1,TGCGCCAGCAGTGAGTCGAATTCAGGGGGCCAAGAGACCCAGTACTTC,CASSESNSGGQETQYF
once,TRBJ2-3,TRBV5-1,-,TGCGCCAGCAGCTTGTCGTTCACAGATACGCAGTATTTT,CASSLSFTDTQYF
-,TRBJ2-5,TRBV5-4,TRBD2,TGTGCCAGCAGCTTGAGTTGGTCGAGCGGGACGGGGACCCAGTACTTC,CASSLSWSSGTGTQYF
-,TRBJ2-3,TRBV27,-,TGTGCCAGCACCCCTTCCCTCGGAGGCGATACGCAGTATTTT,CASTPSLGGDTQYF
-,TRBJ1-2,TRBV6-2/TRBV6-3,-,TGTGCCAGCAGTTACGAGGATAACTATGGCTACACCTTC,CASSYEDNYGYTF
once,TRBJ2-6,TRBV7-3,-,TGTGCCAGCAGCTTAAGCAGGGCTGGGGCCAACGTCCTGACTTTC,CASSLSRAGANVLTF
-,TRBJ2-5,TRBV2,-,TGTGCCAGCAGTGAATCGCCTCAGGGGACCCAGTACTTC,CASSESPQGTQYF
-,TRBJ1-2,TRBV28,-,TGTGCCAGCAGAACCGCGGGTCCGGAAGGCTATGGCTACACCTTC,CASRTAGPEGYGYTF
-,TRBJ1-2,TRBV2,TRBD1,TGTGCCAGCAGTGTCCCGGGACAGGGAATCGGGGGCTACACCTTC,CASSVPGQGIGGYTF
-,TRBJ1-2,TRBV29-1,-,TGCAGCGTTGAATCTCTGGGCAGGAGGGTTGGCTACACCTTC,CSVESLGRRVGYTF
few,TRBJ2-7,TRBV19,TRBD1,TGTGCCAGTAGTACAAAAGGGACAGGGGTTATCTACGAGCAGTACTTC,CASSTKGTGVIYEQYF
-,TRBJ1-1,TRBV28,-,TGTGCCAGTACAGGGATCAAGAACACTGAAGCTTTCTTT,CASTGIKNTEAFF
-,TRBJ1-2,TRBV4-1,-,TGCGCCAGCAGCCCCCTTATGAGGGAACGCTATGGCTACACCTTC,CASSPLMRERYGYTF
-,TRBJ2-3,TRBV7-2,TRBD1,TGTGCCAGCAGCTTAATAGGACAGGGTGCAGATACGCAGTATTTT,CASSLIGQGADTQYF
-,TRBJ2-1,TRBV21-1,-,TGTGCCAGCAGCACCGGCCAAACCGAGTATTCTAGCTCCTACAATGAGCAGTTCTTC,CASSTGQTEYSSSYNEQFF
-,TRBJ2-1,TRBV7-2,TRBD2,TGTGCCAGCAGCCGGGGAGGCGGGAGGACTTACAATGAGCAGTTCTTC,CASSRGGGRTYNEQFF
-,TRBJ2-7,TRBV6-2/TRBV6-3,-,TGTGCCAGCAGTCTAAACTACGAGCAGTACTTC,CASSLNYEQYF
once,TRBJ2-6,TRBV2,TRBD1,TGTGCCAGTTATAATGGACAGGTGCTCTCTTCCGGGGCCAACGTCCTGACTTTC,CASYNGQVLSSGANVLTF
-,TRBJ1-2,TRBV3-1/TRBV3-2,-,TGTGCCAGCAGCCGGACATCCTCCTATGGCTACACCTTC,CASSRTSSYGYTF
-,TRBJ1-6,TRBV5-4,TRBD1,TGTGCCAGCAGCTCCTCCAGGGGGATGGAATATTCACCCCTCCACTTT,CASSSSRGMEYSPLHF
-,TRBJ2-1,TRBV7-9,TRBD2,TGTGCCAGCAGCTTAGTGGGCGGGAGGAGCTCCTACAATGAGCAGTTCTTC,CASSLVGGRSSYNEQFF
once,TRBJ1-2,TRBV4-2,TRBD1,TGTGCCAGCAGCCTCGGAGGACAGGGGGCACAGGGCTACACCTTC,CASSLGGQGAQGYTF
once,TRBJ2-7,TRBV6-5,TRBD1,TGTGCCAGCAGCTACGGGGACAGGGACTACGAGCAGTACTTC,CASSYGDRDYEQYF
-,TRBJ2-3,TRBV5-1,TRBD2,TGCGCCAGCAGCAGCGGGACTAGCGGGAGTTGGACAGATACGCAGTATTTT,CASSSGTSGSWTDTQYF
-,TRBJ2-1,TRBV2,TRBD1,TGTGCCAGCAGCCCAAACCGGGACAGCAATGAGCAGTTCTTC,CASSPNRDSNEQFF
-,TRBJ2-7,TRBV7-3,-,TGTGCCAGCAGCTTGAACAGATACGAGCAGTACTTC,CASSLNRYEQYF
few,TRBJ2-1,TRBV7-9,-,TGTGCCAGCAGCAAACTCAGGGGCGTTATGTACAATGAGCAGTTCTTC,CASSKLRGVMYNEQFF
-,TRBJ1-1,TRBV11-2,TRBD1,TGTGCCAGCAGCTTAGAAACAGGGGAGAACACTGAAGCTTTCTTT,CASSLETGENTEAFF